A selection of T cell receptor beta chains follows, all from one sample in a study of Ad26.COV2.S vaccination and SARS-CoV-2 variants. The method was immunoSEQ multiplex PCR; TCRdb's version includes in-frame clones alone and lacks a portion of them. Found here are a few hundred thousand clones, about 90% of them singletons; the top ten hold under 4.5%. The specimen comprised peripheral blood, sampled in a trial of Ad26.COV2.S vaccine versus placebo. Receptor source: a person between 18 and 60 years old who received the Ad26.COV2.S COVID-19 vaccine or a placebo. Both conserved end residues are part of each CDR3. The D gene is left open where the match is weak. Size is omitted from some rows. Given values are once, few, many or a class for expanded clones.

J: TRBJ2-5; size: .; V: TRBV9; D: TRBD2; CDR3: CASSVSGGKETQYF; DNA: TGTGCCAGCAGCGTGTCGGGGGGTAAAGAGACCCAGTACTTC
J: TRBJ2-3; size: .; V: TRBV24-1; D: .; CDR3: CATSEGESDTQYF; DNA: TGTGCCACCAGTGAGGGAGAATCAGATACGCAGTATTTT
J: TRBJ2-1; size: .; V: TRBV28; D: .; CDR3: CASRQPGLSSEQFF; DNA: TGTGCCAGCAGACAACCGGGACTTTCCTCTGAGCAGTTCTTC
J: TRBJ2-3; size: .; V: TRBV7-6; D: .; CDR3: CASSLVGRESRTDTQYF; DNA: TGTGCCAGCAGCTTAGTTGGTCGGGAGTCGCGGACAGATACGCAGTATTTT
J: TRBJ2-5; size: .; V: TRBV6-5; D: .; CDR3: CASRTDRPQETQYF; DNA: TGTGCCAGCAGGACTGACAGGCCCCAGGAGACCCAGTACTTC
J: TRBJ1-6; size: .; V: TRBV15; D: .; CDR3: CAISDAYNSPLHF; DNA: TGTGCCATCTCCGACGCCTATAATTCACCCCTCCACTTT
J: TRBJ2-4; size: .; V: TRBV7-2; D: TRBD1; CDR3: CASSTGQGEYVIQYF; DNA: TGTGCCAGCAGCACAGGACAGGGGGAGTACGTCATTCAGTACTTC
J: TRBJ2-1; size: once; V: TRBV6-4; D: .; CDR3: CASSRDQPDEQFF; DNA: TGTGCCAGCAGCCGGGACCAGCCCGATGAGCAGTTCTTC
J: TRBJ2-3; size: .; V: TRBV6-5; D: .; CDR3: CASSPQGLDTQYF; DNA: TGTGCCAGCAGTCCTCAGGGGTTGGATACGCAGTATTTT
J: TRBJ2-1; size: .; V: TRBV7-3; D: TRBD2; CDR3: CASSSGVAGANEQFF; DNA: TGTGCCAGCAGCTCCGGAGTAGCGGGAGCCAATGAGCAGTTCTTC
J: TRBJ2-1; size: few; V: TRBV19; D: TRBD2; CDR3: CASSRTSGYNEQFF; DNA: TGTGCCAGTAGCCGGACTAGCGGCTACAATGAGCAGTTCTTC
J: TRBJ2-1; size: .; V: TRBV27; D: TRBD2; CDR3: CASSETSGTYLSSYNEQFF; DNA: TGTGCCAGCAGTGAGACTAGCGGGACTTATTTAAGCTCCTACAATGAGCAGTTCTTC
J: TRBJ2-2; size: .; V: TRBV11-2; D: .; CDR3: CASSPFFGGRGPNTGELFF; DNA: TGTGCCAGCAGCCCATTTTTTGGGGGGCGGGGCCCAAACACCGGGGAGCTGTTTTTT
J: TRBJ1-1; size: once; V: TRBV5-1; D: .; CDR3: CASSLTGVNTEAFF; DNA: TGCGCCAGCAGCTTGACAGGCGTTAACACTGAAGCTTTCTTT
J: TRBJ2-1; size: once; V: TRBV7-9; D: .; CDR3: CASSLRDPSSYNEQFF; DNA: TGTGCCAGCAGCTTGAGGGACCCAAGCTCCTACAATGAGCAGTTCTTC
J: TRBJ2-2; size: .; V: TRBV11-2; D: .; CDR3: CASSLEDTYGNTGELFF; DNA: TGTGCCAGCAGCTTAGAAGACACGTACGGAAACACCGGGGAGCTGTTTTTT
J: TRBJ2-1; size: .; V: TRBV9; D: .; CDR3: CASSVVGAGDAAFF; DNA: TGTGCCAGCAGCGTAGTGGGGGCGGGGGACGCCGCGTTCTTC